Following are 9 T cell receptor beta chains from one sample sequenced in a study of OX40 agonist ivuxolimab in advanced cancers. Library preparation was by the immunoSEQ multiplex PCR assay. The source is immuneACCESS, and TCRdb retained only in-frame sequences with V and J called. Part of the clones is not carried over; for the studies checked, unresolved V genes explain less than half of this, and the remainder is unexplained. The sample contains over 10,000 clones, approximately 85% of them found a single time. The leading ten clones occupy roughly 47% of the sample. The sequenced sample was CD4+ or CD8+ T cells sorted from blood, obtained in a trial of the OX40 agonist ivuxolimab. The origin of the receptors is an adult with an advanced solid tumor such as melanoma, head and neck, liver or kidney cancer.

CDR3 DNA: TGCGCCAGCAGCCATCCAACCATGCCCAATGAGCAGTTCTTC. Protein: CASSHPTMPNEQFF. The chain couples TRBV4-1 to TRBJ2-1, with D unclear. This CDR3 contains 14 residues. Trimming removed 3 bases at V and 6 bases at J, with 12 bases between. Germline V gene data show CDR1 as MGHRA and CDR2 as YSYEKL.

J is TRBJ1-1 and V is TRBV5-5, with D unclear. Trimming shortened V by 3 bases and J by 0 bases, and 6 bases separated the two germline ends. The germline gives CDR1 SGHKS, CDR2 YYEKEE (reference sequence). This CDR3 is 13 amino acids long. CDR3 protein: CASSSDMNTEAFF. The CDR3 bases are TGTGCCAGCAGCTCTGATATGAACACTGAAGCTTTCTTT. The full variable domain, its missing parts supplied by reference TRBV5-5 and TRBJ1-1, is DAGVTQSPTHLIKTRGQQVTLRCSPISGHKSVSWYQQVLGQGPQFIFQYYEKEERGRGNFPDRFSARQFPNYSSELNVNALLLGDSALYLCASSSDMNTEAFFGQGTRLTVV.

This clone was counted only a few times. This rearrangement joins TRBV10-3 to TRBJ1-1; 7 nucleotides match TRBD1. Per germline, CDR1 ENHRY and CDR2 SYGVKD. The junction had 5 bases not matched to a gene; V was cut back by 6 bases and J by 1 base. CDR3 length equals 14 residues. CDR3 nucleotides: TGTGCCATCAGCGAAACAGGGGCGAACACTGAAGCTTTCTTT. Amino acids: CAISETGANTEAFF.

This clone was observed a handful of times. This same CDR3 is encoded by further DNA sequences in the sample. The chain employs TRBV29-1 and TRBJ1-5, with D possibly TRBD1 on 5 matching bases. Trimming took off 0 bases at V and 4 bases at J, with 10 bases between the two ends. The germline CDR1 and CDR2 sequences are SQVTM and ANQGSEA. The CDR3 sequence is 14 residues long. The CDR3 DNA follows: TGCAGCGTTGAAGAGTCGGGGGGAAATCAGCCCCAGCATTTT. Translating gives CSVEESGGNQPQHF.

In DNA form, the CDR3 reads TGTGCCAGCTCACCTACCTCCGGGACAGATAATTATGGCTACACCTTC. It specifies CASSPTSGTDNYGYTF. The chain carries TRBV18 and TRBJ1-2; 7 nucleotides match TRBD1. The V and J ends lost 3 bases and 5 bases, in that order; junction bases with no gene match: 12. The germline V gene encodes CDR1 KGHSH and CDR2 LQKENI. CDR3 length: 16 residues.

On this clone itself: This may be a read error, as it is one base from a much larger clone. This sample also contains other DNA sequences that code for the same CDR3. V gene TRBV9 combines with J gene TRBJ1-1; 7 bases line up with TRBD1. The trim removed 0 bases at V and 0 bases at J, leaving 2 bases unmatched. CDR3 length: 15 residues. Germline CDR1 is SGDLS and CDR2 is YYNGEE. The CDR3 nucleotides read TGTGCCAGCAGCGTAGGGACAGGACTGAACACTGAAGCTTTCTTT. This gives the protein CASSVGTGLNTEAFF. The full variable domain, completed using reference TRBV9 and TRBJ1-1, is DSGVTQTPKHLITATGQRVTLRCSPRSGDLSVYWYQQSLDQGLQFLIQYYNGEERAKGNILERFSAQQFPDLHSELNLSSLELGDSALYFCASSVGTGLNTEAFFGQGTRLTVV.

The chain carries TRBV23-1 and TRBJ2-6, with D hard to call. TRBV23-1 carries the ORF label, with uncertain function. V was shortened by 5 bases and J by 5 bases, with 22 bases between the two germline ends. This CDR3 spans 18 amino acids. CDR3 in amino acids: CASSCLYTQQSRANVLTF. CDR3 DNA sequence: TGCGCCAGCAGTTGCCTTTATACGCAACAAAGTCGGGCCAACGTCCTGACTTTC.

This clone was observed a few times. The V gene is TRBV7-7, the J gene TRBJ2-1; 11 positions match TRBD1. V lost 1 base and J lost 0; bases outside the gene matches: 5. Germline V gives CDR1 SSHAT, CDR2 FNYEAQ (reference sequence). The CDR3 extends over 18 amino acids. The CDR3 reads CASSLVFGTGGSYNEQFF. Written as DNA, the CDR3 is TGTGCCAGCAGCTTAGTCTTCGGGACAGGGGGCTCCTACAATGAGCAGTTCTTC.

The chain carries TRBV4-3 and TRBJ2-1, with 13 bases lining up with TRBD2. The CDR3 has 16 residues. Per the germline V gene, CDR1 is LGHNA and CDR2 is YSLEER. The V and J ends lost 7 bases and 4 bases, in that order; junction bases with no gene match: 7. As DNA, the CDR3 is TGCGCCAGCACTCAAAGGGGACTAGCGGGGTACAATGAGCAGTTCTTC. Translation gives CASTQRGLAGYNEQFF.